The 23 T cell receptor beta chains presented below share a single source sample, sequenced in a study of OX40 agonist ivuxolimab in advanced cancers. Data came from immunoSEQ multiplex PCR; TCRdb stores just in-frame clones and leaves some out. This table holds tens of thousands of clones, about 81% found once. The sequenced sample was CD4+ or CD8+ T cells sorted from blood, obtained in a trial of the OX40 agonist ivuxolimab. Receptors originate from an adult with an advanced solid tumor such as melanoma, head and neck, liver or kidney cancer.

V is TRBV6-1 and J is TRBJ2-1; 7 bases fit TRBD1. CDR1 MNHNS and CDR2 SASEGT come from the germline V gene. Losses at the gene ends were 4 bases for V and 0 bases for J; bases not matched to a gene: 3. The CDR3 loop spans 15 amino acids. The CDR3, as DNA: TGTGCCAGCAGTGTCGACAGGGCCTCCTACAATGAGCAGTTCTTC. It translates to CASSVDRASYNEQFF.

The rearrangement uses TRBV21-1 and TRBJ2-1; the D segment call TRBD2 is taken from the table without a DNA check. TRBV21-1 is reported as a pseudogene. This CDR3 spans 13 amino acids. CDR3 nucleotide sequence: TGTGCCAGCAGCTTCCCCGGGACTGATGAGCAGTTCTTC. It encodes CASSFPGTDEQFF.

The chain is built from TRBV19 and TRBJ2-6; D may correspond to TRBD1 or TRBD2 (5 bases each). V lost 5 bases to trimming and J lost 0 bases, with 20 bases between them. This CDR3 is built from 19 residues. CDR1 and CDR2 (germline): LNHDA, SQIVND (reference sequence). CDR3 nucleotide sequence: TGTGCCAGTAGTGAGGGACGGGGCAGGGCCTACTCTGGGGCCAACGTCCTGACTTTC. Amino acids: CASSEGRGRAYSGANVLTF.

The CDR3 bases are TGTGCCAGCAGCGCGACCGGGGGAGGCCGATCATACAATGAGCAGTTCTTC. Residues: CASSATGGGRSYNEQFF. The chain has TRBV9 and TRBJ2-1; possible D gene TRBD2, 6 bases. With 3 bases removed from V and 4 bases from J, the gap between germline ends came to 20 bases. This CDR3 has 17 amino acids. Per the germline V gene, CDR1 is SGDLS and CDR2 is YYNGEE. Drawing the rest from reference TRBV9 and TRBJ2-1, the complete variable domain is DSGVTQTPKHLITATGQRVTLRCSPRSGDLSVYWYQQSLDQGLQFLIQYYNGEERAKGNILERFSAQQFPDLHSELNLSSLELGDSALYFCASSATGGGRSYNEQFFGPGTRLTVL.

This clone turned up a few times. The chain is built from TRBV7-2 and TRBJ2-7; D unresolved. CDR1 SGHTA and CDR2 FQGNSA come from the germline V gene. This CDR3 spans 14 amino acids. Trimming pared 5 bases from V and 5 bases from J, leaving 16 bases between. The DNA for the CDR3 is TGTGCCAGCAGCCTAGTAGGGTCGGCCAACGAGCAGTACTTC. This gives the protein CASSLVGSANEQYF.

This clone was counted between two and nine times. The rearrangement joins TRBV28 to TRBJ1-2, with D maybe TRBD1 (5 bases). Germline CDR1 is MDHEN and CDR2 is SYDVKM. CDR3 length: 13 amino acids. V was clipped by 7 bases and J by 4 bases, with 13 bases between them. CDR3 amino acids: CASTSGRSYGYTF. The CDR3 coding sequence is TGTGCCAGCACCTCGGGACGGAGCTATGGCTACACCTTC.

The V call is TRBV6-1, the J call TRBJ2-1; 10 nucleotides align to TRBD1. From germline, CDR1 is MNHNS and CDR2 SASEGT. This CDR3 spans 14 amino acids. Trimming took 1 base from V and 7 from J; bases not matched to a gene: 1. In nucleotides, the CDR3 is TGTGCCAGCAGTGAAGTGGGACAGGGGAATGAGCAGTTCTTC. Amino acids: CASSEVGQGNEQFF.

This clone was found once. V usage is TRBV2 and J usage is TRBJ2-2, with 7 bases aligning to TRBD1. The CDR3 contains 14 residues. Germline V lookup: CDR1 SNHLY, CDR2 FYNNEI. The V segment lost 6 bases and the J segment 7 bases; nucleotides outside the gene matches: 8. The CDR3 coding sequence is TGTGCCAGCAGCCTCGACAGGGCAGTCGGGGAGCTGTTTTTT. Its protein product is CASSLDRAVGELFF.

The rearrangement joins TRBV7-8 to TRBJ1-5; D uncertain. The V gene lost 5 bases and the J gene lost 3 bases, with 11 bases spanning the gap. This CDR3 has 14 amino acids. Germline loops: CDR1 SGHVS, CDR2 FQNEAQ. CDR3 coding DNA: TGTGCCAGCAGCCTAGGACGGAACAATCAGCCCCAGCATTTT. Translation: CASSLGRNNQPQHF.

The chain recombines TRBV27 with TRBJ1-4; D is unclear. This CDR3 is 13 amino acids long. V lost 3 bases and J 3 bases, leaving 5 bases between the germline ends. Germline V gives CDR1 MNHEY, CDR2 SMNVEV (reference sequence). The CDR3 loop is CASSFKANEKLFF. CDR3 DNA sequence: TGTGCCAGCAGTTTTAAGGCTAATGAAAAACTGTTTTTT. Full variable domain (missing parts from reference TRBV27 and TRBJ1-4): EAQVTQNPRYLITVTGKKLTVTCSQNMNHEYMSWYRQDPGLGLRQIYYSMNVEVTDKGDVPEGYKVSRKEKRNFPLILESPSPNQTSLYFCASSFKANEKLFFGSGTQLSVL.

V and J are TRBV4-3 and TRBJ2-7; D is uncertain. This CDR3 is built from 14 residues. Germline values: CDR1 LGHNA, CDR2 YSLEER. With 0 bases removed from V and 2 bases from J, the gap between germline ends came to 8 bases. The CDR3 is CASSQEPRTYEQYF. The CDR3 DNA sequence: TGCGCCAGCAGCCAAGAACCCCGGACCTACGAGCAGTACTTC.

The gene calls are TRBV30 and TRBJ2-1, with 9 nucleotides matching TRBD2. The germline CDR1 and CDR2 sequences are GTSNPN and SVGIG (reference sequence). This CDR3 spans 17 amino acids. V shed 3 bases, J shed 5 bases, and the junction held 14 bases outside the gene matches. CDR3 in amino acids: CAWRSGRLGLAHNEQFF. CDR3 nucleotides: TGTGCCTGGAGGAGCGGGAGGTTGGGTCTGGCTCACAATGAGCAGTTCTTC.

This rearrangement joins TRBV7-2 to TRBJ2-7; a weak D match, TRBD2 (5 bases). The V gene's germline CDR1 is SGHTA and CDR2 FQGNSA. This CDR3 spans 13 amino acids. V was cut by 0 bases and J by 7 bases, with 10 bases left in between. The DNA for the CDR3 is TGTGCCAGCAGCTTAGCAGGGAGAGAAGAGCAGTACTTC. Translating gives CASSLAGREEQYF.

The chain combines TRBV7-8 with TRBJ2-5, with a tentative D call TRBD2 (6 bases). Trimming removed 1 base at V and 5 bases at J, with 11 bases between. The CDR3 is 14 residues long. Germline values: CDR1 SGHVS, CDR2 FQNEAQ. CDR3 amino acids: CASSLVARGETQYF. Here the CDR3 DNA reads TGTGCCAGCAGCTTAGTGGCTCGGGGGGAGACCCAGTACTTC.

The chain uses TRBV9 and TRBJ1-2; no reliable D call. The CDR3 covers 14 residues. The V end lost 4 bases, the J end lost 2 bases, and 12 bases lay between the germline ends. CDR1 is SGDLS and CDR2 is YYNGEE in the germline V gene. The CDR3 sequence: CASSWEGTNYGYTF. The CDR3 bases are TGTGCCAGCAGCTGGGAGGGAACCAACTATGGCTACACCTTC.

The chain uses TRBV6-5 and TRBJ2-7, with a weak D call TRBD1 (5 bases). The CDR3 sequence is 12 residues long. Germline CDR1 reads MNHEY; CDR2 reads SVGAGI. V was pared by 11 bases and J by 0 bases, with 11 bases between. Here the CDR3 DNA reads TGTGCCGTCAGACAGAGCTCCTACGAGCAGTACTTC. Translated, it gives CAVRQSSYEQYF.

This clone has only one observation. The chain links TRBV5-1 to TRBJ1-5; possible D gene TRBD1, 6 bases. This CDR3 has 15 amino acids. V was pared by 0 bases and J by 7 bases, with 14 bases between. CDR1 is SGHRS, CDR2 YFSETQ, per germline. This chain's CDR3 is CASSLGPGGRQPQHF. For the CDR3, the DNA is TGCGCCAGCAGCTTGGGGCCGGGGGGCCGCCAGCCCCAGCATTTT.

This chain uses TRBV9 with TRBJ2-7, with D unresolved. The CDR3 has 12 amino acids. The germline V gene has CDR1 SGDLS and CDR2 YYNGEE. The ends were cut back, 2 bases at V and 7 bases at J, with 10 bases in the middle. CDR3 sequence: CASSVSSGEQYF. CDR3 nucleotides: TGTGCCAGCAGCGTGAGTTCGGGTGAGCAGTACTTC.

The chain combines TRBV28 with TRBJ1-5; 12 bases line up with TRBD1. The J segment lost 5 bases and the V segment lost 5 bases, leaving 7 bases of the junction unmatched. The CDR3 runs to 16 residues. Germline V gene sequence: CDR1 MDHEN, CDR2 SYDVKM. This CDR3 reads CASSQPGTGGDQPQHF. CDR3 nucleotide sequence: TGTGCCAGCAGTCAACCCGGGACAGGGGGCGATCAGCCCCAGCATTTT.

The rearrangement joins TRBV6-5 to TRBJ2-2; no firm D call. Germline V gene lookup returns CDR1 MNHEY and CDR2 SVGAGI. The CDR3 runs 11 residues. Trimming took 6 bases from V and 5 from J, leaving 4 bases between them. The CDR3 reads CASRRTGELFF. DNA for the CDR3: TGTGCCAGCAGGAGGACCGGGGAGCTGTTTTTT.

CDR3 in amino acids: CASTVLPGVTEAFF. For the CDR3, the DNA is TGTGCCAGCACCGTTCTACCGGGGGTTACTGAAGCTTTCTTT. V gene TRBV14 combines with J gene TRBJ1-1; the D gene is possibly TRBD1 (5 bases). There are 14 residues in the CDR3. V dropped 7 bases and J dropped 5 bases, with 17 bases sitting between them. Germline CDR1 and CDR2: SGHDN and FVKESK.

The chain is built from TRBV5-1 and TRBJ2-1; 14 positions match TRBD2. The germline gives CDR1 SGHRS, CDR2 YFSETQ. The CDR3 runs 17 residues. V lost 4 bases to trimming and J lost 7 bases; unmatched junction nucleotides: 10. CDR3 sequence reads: CASSLEGLAGVRNEQFF. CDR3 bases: TGCGCCAGCAGCCTGGAGGGACTAGCGGGAGTAAGAAATGAGCAGTTCTTC.

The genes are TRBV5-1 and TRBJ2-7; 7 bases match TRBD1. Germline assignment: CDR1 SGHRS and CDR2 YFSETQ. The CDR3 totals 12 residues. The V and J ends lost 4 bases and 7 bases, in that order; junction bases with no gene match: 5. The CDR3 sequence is CASSRTGEEQYF. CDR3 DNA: TGCGCCAGCAGCAGAACAGGGGAGGAGCAGTACTTC. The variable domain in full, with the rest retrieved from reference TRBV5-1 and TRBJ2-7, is KAGVTQTPRYLIKTRGQQVTLSCSPISGHRSVSWYQQTPGQGLQFLFEYFSETQRNKGNFPGRFSGRQFSNSRSEMNVSTLELGDSALYLCASSRTGEEQYFGPGTRLTVT.